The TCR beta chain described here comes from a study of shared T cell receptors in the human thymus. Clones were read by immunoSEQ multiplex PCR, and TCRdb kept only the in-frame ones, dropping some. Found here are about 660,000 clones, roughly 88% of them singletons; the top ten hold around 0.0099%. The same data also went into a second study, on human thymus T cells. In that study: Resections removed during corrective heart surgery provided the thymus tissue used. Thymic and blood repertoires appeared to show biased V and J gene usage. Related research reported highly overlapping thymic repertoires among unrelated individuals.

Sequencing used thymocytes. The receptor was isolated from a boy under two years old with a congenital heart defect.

CDR3 amino acids: CASSPYSSKTQYF. The CDR3 DNA follows: TGTGCCAGCAGCCCTTACAGTTCCAAGACCCAGTACTTC. This chain uses TRBV7-9 with TRBJ2-5, with D hard to call. CDR1 and CDR2 (germline): SEHNR, FQNEAQ (reference sequence). V dropped 5 bases and J dropped 6 bases, with 13 bases sitting between them. The CDR3 runs 13 residues.